A single sample is the source of the 24 T cell receptor beta chains below, sequenced in a study of molecular identifiers for immune sequencing clone quantification. TCRdb fed the PCR reads into MiXCR, producing one record per CDR3 protein. Here the sample spans just over 95,000 distinct CDR3 sequences, 20% to 25% being singletons. Sequencing was carried out using naive CD8+ T cells from blood, with Jurkat cell RNA spiked in. The subset here: FACS-sorted CD8+CD4-CCR7+CD45RA+ naive T cells. These receptor sequences come from a human donor in good health. Some libraries in this study had Jurkat cell RNA spiked in.

This clonotype showed up many times. The rearrangement links TRBV7-9 to TRBJ2-3; D not resolved. V lost 5 bases, J lost 6 bases, and 18 bases lay in between. The CDR3 contains 15 residues. The germline gives CDR1 SEHNR, CDR2 FQNEAQ (reference sequence). The CDR3 loop is CASSRTEPQADTQYF. The CDR3 DNA reads as TGTGCCAGCAGCCGCACGGAACCGCAGGCGGATACGCAGTATTTT.

This sequence joins TRBV4-3 and TRBJ2-7; 9 bases are a match to TRBD2. Looked up from germline, CDR1 is LGHNA and CDR2 is YSLEER. Trimming cost V 0 bases and J 1 base; bases outside gene matches: 10. The CDR3 has 18 residues. The CDR3 is CASSQESTRLAVSYEQYF. The DNA for the CDR3 is TGCGCCAGCAGCCAAGAATCGACGAGACTAGCGGTATCCTACGAGCAGTACTTC.

The table lists this clonotype with many counts. CDR3 in amino acids: CASSYGAGGEQYF. Here the CDR3 DNA reads TGTGCCAGCAGCTACGGGGCGGGAGGCGAGCAGTACTTC. The chain is built from TRBV6-2 or TRBV6-3 and TRBJ2-7, with 8 nucleotides matching TRBD2. The CDR3 length is 13 residues. Germline V gene lookup returns CDR1 MNHEY and CDR2 SVGEGT. The trim removed 6 bases at V and 6 bases at J, leaving 7 bases unmatched.

The chain carries TRBV5-5 and TRBJ1-5, with TRBD1 as a possible D gene (6 bases). CDR1 is SGHKS, CDR2 YYEKEE, per germline (reference sequence). There are 13 residues in the CDR3. V dropped 9 bases and J dropped 4 bases, with 14 bases sitting between them. CDR3 bases: TGTGCCAACAACTGGACAGCGAATCAGCCCCAGCATTTT. Protein product: CANNWTANQPQHF.

As regards this clonotype: A read error may be the cause here, since a much bigger clone is one base away. The chain has TRBV15 and TRBJ2-2; tentative D call: TRBD2 (5 bases). This CDR3 contains 15 residues. From germline, CDR1 is LNHNV and CDR2 YYDKDF (reference sequence). CDR3 coding DNA: TGTGCCACCAGCAGAGATCAGCAGCTGACCGGGGAGCCGTTTTTT. It is translated as CATSRDQQLTGEPFF.

The sample holds a few counts of this clonotype. V is TRBV7-6 and J is TRBJ2-2, with D perhaps matching TRBD1 or TRBD2 (5 bases each). CDR3 length: 17 residues. Germline CDR1 SGHVS, CDR2 FNYEAQ. Trimming removed 0 bases at V and 0 bases at J, with 11 bases between. The CDR3 coding sequence is TGTGCCAGCAGCTTAGCGGGACGAACTTCGAACACCGGGGAGCTGTTTTTT. This gives the protein CASSLAGRTSNTGELFF.

This clonotype was observed many times. This chain uses TRBV5-4 with TRBJ2-1, with 9 nucleotides matching TRBD2. The CDR3 sequence is 15 residues long. With V trimmed by 2 bases and J by 2 bases, 2 bases remained unmatched. Germline V CDR1 and CDR2: SGHNT, YYREEE (reference sequence). In DNA, the CDR3 is TGTGCCAGCAGCTTAAGCGGGGGGACCTACAATGAGCAGTTCTTC. Protein: CASSLSGGTYNEQFF.

A remark on this clonotype: A much bigger clone sits one base away, suggesting this may be a read error. The rearrangement links TRBV6-5 to TRBJ2-5; 10 bases agree with TRBD1. The V gene end was trimmed by 5 bases and the J gene end by 5 bases; junction bases not matched to a gene: 8. This CDR3 spans 15 amino acids. Germline loops: CDR1 MNHEY, CDR2 SVGAGI. Written as DNA, the CDR3 is TGTGCCAGCAGTCGCGACAGGGGGCGGGAGGAGACCCAGTACTTC. It yields the protein CASSRDRGREETQYF.

In this sample, this clonotype turned up many times. The chain couples TRBV5-1 to TRBJ2-1, with 11 bases fitting TRBD2. The V and J ends lost 4 bases and 8 bases, in that order; junction bases with no gene match: 11. The CDR3 is 16 residues long. Germline V gives CDR1 SGHRS, CDR2 YFSETQ. CDR3 protein: CASSRSSGGAFDEQFF. Written as DNA, the CDR3 is TGCGCCAGCAGCAGAAGTAGCGGGGGGGCCTTTGATGAGCAGTTCTTC.

This clonotype was seen repeatedly, ten times or more. The V call is TRBV6-2 or TRBV6-3, the J call TRBJ1-5, with 9 positions matching TRBD1. Germline V gene lookup returns CDR1 MNHEY and CDR2 SVGEGT. J was trimmed by 7 bases and V by 6 bases; bases with no gene match: 10. The CDR3 loop spans 15 amino acids. CDR3 in DNA: TGTGCCAGCAGGGGGGGACAGGGACGTTACCAGCCCCAGCATTTT. Protein sequence: CASRGGQGRYQPQHF.

The rearrangement links TRBV3-1 to TRBJ1-2; 7 bases are shared with TRBD1. Germline CDR1 LGHDT, CDR2 YNNKEL (reference sequence). CDR3 size: 14 residues. With 5 bases clipped from V and 4 bases from J, the junction kept 7 bases outside the gene matches. The CDR3 nucleotides read TGTGCCAGCAGCGGCGACAGGGTCCCCTATGGCTACACCTTC. As protein: CASSGDRVPYGYTF.

This clonotype appeared many times. The chain is built from TRBV9 and TRBJ1-5; 7 bases map to TRBD1. The germline CDR1 and CDR2 sequences are SGDLS and YYNGEE. CDR3 length equals 16 residues. J was trimmed by 0 bases and V by 0 bases; bases with no gene match: 3. CDR3 coding DNA: TGTGCCAGCAGCGTAGGGACAGGAGATAGCAATCAGCCCCAGCATTTT. This gives the protein CASSVGTGDSNQPQHF.

In DNA form, the CDR3 reads TGTGCCAGCAGTTGGGCAGAGTACAATGAGCAGTTCTTC. It specifies CASSWAEYNEQFF. The chain uses TRBV27 and TRBJ2-1; D is uncertain. The V gene's germline CDR1 is MNHEY and CDR2 SMNVEV (reference sequence). The CDR3 runs to 13 residues. The V end lost 4 bases, the J end lost 4 bases, and 8 bases lay between the germline ends.

This clonotype appeared many times. The J gene is TRBJ2-7, the V gene TRBV10-3, with TRBD1 identical over 8 bases. The CDR3 runs to 13 residues. CDR1 and CDR2 (germline): ENHRY, SYGVKD. J was trimmed by 3 bases and V by 2 bases; bases with no gene match: 0. The CDR3 region is CAISETGGYEQYF. CDR3 DNA: TGTGCCATCAGTGAGACAGGGGGCTACGAGCAGTACTTC.

This clonotype was observed a handful of times. V is TRBV20-1 and J is TRBJ2-7, with 8 bases identical to TRBD2. The CDR3 spans 16 residues. CDR1 and CDR2 from the germline V gene are DFQATT and SNEGSKA (reference sequence). Losses at the gene ends were 0 bases for V and 0 bases for J; bases not matched to a gene: 7. The CDR3 loop reads CSARDTSGRASYEQYF. In DNA, the CDR3 is TGCAGTGCTAGAGATACCAGCGGGAGAGCCTCCTACGAGCAGTACTTC.

Of note for this clonotype: It may be a read error: a sequence one base away is much more abundant. The chain is built from TRBV29-1 and TRBJ2-2; D is undetermined. Germline values: CDR1 SQVTM, CDR2 ANQGSEA. The V and J ends lost 3 bases and 0 bases respectively, with 2 bases between them. The CDR3 totals 12 residues. CDR3 sequence reads: CSVDTNTGELFF. The CDR3 coding sequence is TGCAGCGTTGATACGAACACCGGGGAGCTGTTTTTT.

The table lists this clonotype with many counts. The rearrangement uses TRBV7-9 and TRBJ2-3, with 11 bases identical to TRBD2. Germline V gene lookup returns CDR1 SEHNR and CDR2 FQNEAQ (reference sequence). The CDR3 contains 16 residues. V shed 5 bases, J shed 0 bases, and the junction held 4 bases outside the gene matches. The CDR3 here is CASSPTSGESTDTQYF. The CDR3 DNA is TGTGCCAGCAGCCCGACTAGCGGGGAGAGCACAGATACGCAGTATTTT.

This clonotype was recorded many times. The rearrangement links TRBV5-1 to TRBJ2-7; 12 bases fit TRBD1. Germline V gene sequence: CDR1 SGHRS, CDR2 YFSETQ. V lost 4 bases and J lost 3; bases outside the gene matches: 5. The length of the CDR3 is 15 residues. Here the CDR3 reads CASSVGQGANYEQYF. The CDR3 DNA follows: TGCGCCAGCAGCGTGGGACAGGGGGCGAACTACGAGCAGTACTTC.

This clonotype was counted a few times. The CDR3 region has the DNA TGCGCCAGCAGCCAAGCCTCGGGACAACCGCTCTACGAGCAGTACTTC. It is translated as CASSQASGQPLYEQYF. The J gene is TRBJ2-7, the V gene TRBV4-1; a possible D gene is TRBD1 (6 bases). The V gene's germline CDR1 is MGHRA and CDR2 YSYEKL. V was cut by 1 base and J by 3 bases, with 16 bases left in between. This CDR3 comprises 16 residues.

In this sample, this clonotype turned up many times. V and J are TRBV6-1 and TRBJ1-1; no reliable D call. V lost 7 bases and J 0 bases, leaving 15 bases between the germline ends. Germline lookup yields CDR1 MNHNS and CDR2 SASEGT. The CDR3 is made up of 15 amino acids. CDR3 nucleotide sequence: TGTGCCAGCACCCTACCCCCGGCGGTGAACACTGAAGCTTTCTTT. This sequence encodes CASTLPPAVNTEAFF.

Many counts were recorded for this clonotype. V is TRBV7-3 and J is TRBJ2-5; no clear D gene. The CDR3 runs 15 residues. Trimming took off 1 base at V and 1 base at J, with 10 bases between the two ends. The germline CDR1 and CDR2 sequences are SGHTA and FQGTGA. Here the CDR3 DNA reads TGTGCCAGCAGCTTAAATTCCGCAAGCCAAGAGACCCAGTACTTC. Its protein product is CASSLNSASQETQYF.

As regards this clonotype: This may come from a read error, since a much larger clone is one base off. The gene calls are TRBV6-6 and TRBJ2-7; TRBD1 aligns across 7 bases. CDR1 and CDR2 (germline): MNHNY, SVGAGI (reference sequence). The CDR3 has 14 amino acids. Written as DNA, the CDR3 is TGTGCCAGCAGTTACCAGGGACAGTACTACGAGCTGTACTTC. Its protein is CASSYQGQYYELYF.

With respect to this clonotype: Since no conserved phenylalanine or tryptophan closes the CDR3, a read error is the likely cause. This chain uses TRBV3-1 with TRBJ2-7; D possibly uses TRBD1 or TRBD2 (6 bases each). Germline-derived CDR1 and CDR2 are LGHDT and YNNKEL (reference sequence). This CDR3 has 16 residues. V gave up 8 bases and J gave up 9 bases, with 29 bases separating them. CDR3 nucleotide sequence: TGTGCCAGCTCGTCCCACTCCGGGGGCACCTCGGGGAGGCAGTACTTG. The encoded protein is CASSSHSGGTSGRQYL.

This clonotype was detected a few times. V gene TRBV7-2 combines with J gene TRBJ2-1; a possible D gene is TRBD2 (6 bases). Looked up from germline, CDR1 is SGHTA and CDR2 is FQGNSA. V shed 5 bases and J shed 3 bases, with 17 bases lying between them. CDR3 size: 16 residues. CDR3 nucleotide sequence: TGTGCCAGCAGCAGGACTGGGGGGATGGGCTACAATGAGCAGTTCTTC. Its protein product is CASSRTGGMGYNEQFF.